These T cell receptor beta chains were read from a single sample in a study of CD4+ T cells in melanoma. TCRdb's copy holds only in-frame clones and misses some; the assay was immunoSEQ multiplex PCR. The data show some 13,000 clones, more than 60% seen once. Material for sequencing was cells from a culture (not recorded whether cultured in vitro). These receptors were obtained from a human donor with melanoma. Both conserved end residues are trimmed from each CDR3.

cdr3_length	j_call	v_call	cdr3_aa
11	TRBJ1-4	TRBV10-3	AISEPRDEKLF
11	TRBJ2-7	TRBV5-4	ASSLGGTYEQY
15	TRBJ1-1	TRBV11-2	ASSLGAGGQWDTEAF
10	TRBJ1-1	TRBV18	ASSPLNTEAF
11	TRBJ1-1	TRBV5-1	AGSPGPNTEAF
13	TRBJ2-2	TRBV5-1	ASRITALDTGELF
10	TRBJ1-1	TRBV29-1	SVEDLYTEAF
13	TRBJ1-3	TRBV30	AWTLDGTSRNTIY
12	TRBJ1-1	TRBV7-9	ASRLNQGNTEAF
12	TRBJ1-2	TRBV5-1	ASSLGGGEIGYT
15	TRBJ1-1	TRBV6-1	ASSASRGLGTGGGAF
16	TRBJ2-1	TRBV5-1	ASSPSGLRLRDNNEQF
12	TRBJ1-3	TRBV7-2	ASSSITSGNTIY
12	TRBJ1-4	TRBV6-5	ASSMTPDGEKLF
12	TRBJ2-7	TRBV4-1	ASSDRDGAYEQY
12	TRBJ1-3	TRBV11-2	ASSRQGRGNTIY
11	TRBJ1-1	TRBV19	ASSSNANTEAF
12	TRBJ1-5	TRBV2	ASSLDRIVQPQH
12	TRBJ2-5	TRBV19	ASNRAGGLETQY
13	TRBJ2-7	TRBV19	ASSIGGVDPYEQY
11	TRBJ2-3	TRBV6-1	ASSEGGRRSQY
14	TRBJ2-2	TRBV7-3	ASSLPGGANTGELF
12	TRBJ1-6	TRBV19	ASSVVRALAPLH
11	TRBJ2-5	TRBV19	ASSFRGWETQY
13	TRBJ2-5	TRBV4-1	ASSQVGTGPETQY
12	TRBJ2-2	TRBV7-6	ASSWELSSGELF